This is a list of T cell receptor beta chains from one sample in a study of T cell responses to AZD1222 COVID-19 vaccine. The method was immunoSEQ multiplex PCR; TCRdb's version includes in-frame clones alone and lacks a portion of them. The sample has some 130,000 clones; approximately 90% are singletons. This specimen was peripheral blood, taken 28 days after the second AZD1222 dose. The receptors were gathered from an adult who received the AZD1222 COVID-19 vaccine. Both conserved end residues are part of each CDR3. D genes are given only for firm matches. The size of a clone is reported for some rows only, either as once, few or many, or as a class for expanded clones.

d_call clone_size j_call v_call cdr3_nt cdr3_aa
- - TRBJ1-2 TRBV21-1 TGTGCCAGCAGCAGAGGGACAGGAACAGCTAACTATGGCTACACCTTC CASSRGTGTANYGYTF
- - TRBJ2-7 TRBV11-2 TGTGCCAGCAGCCCAGAGCGGAGCTCCTACGAGCAGTACTTC CASSPERSSYEQYF
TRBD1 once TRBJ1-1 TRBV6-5 TGTGCCAGCAGTACCCGGGACAGCACTGAAGCTTTCTTT CASSTRDSTEAFF
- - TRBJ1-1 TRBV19 TGTGCCAGTAGTATCCTCGCGGGAACAAACACTGAAGCTTTCTTT CASSILAGTNTEAFF
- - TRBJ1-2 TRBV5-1 TGCGCCAGCAGCTTTTCGGGCAATAACTATGGCTACACCTTC CASSFSGNNYGYTF
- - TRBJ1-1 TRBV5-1 TGCGCCAGCAGCTTGGTCCCAGATATGAACACTGAAGCTTTCTTT CASSLVPDMNTEAFF
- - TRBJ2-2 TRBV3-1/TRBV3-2 TGTGCCAGCAGCTACGCGGCCGGGACTGCCGGGACCGGGGAGCTGTTTTTT CASSYAAGTAGTGELFF
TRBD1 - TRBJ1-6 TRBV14 TGTGCCAGCAGCCCGTGGGACAGGGGAACGGGCTCCTATAATTCACCCCTCCACTTT CASSPWDRGTGSYNSPLHF
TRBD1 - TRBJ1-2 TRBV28 TGTGCCAGCAGTTTTGGATGGAGACAGGGGGCCAGTGGCTACACCTTC CASSFGWRQGASGYTF
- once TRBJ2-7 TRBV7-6 TGTGCCAGCAGCTTGGGGCAGAAATCCTACGAGCAGTACTTC CASSLGQKSYEQYF
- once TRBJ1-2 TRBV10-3 TGTGCCATCAGTGAGTCGCGGTTCCCATCAAACTATGGCTACACCTTC CAISESRFPSNYGYTF
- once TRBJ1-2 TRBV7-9 TGTGCCAGCAGCATCCATAACTCCCAGCTAAACTATGGCTACACCTTC CASSIHNSQLNYGYTF
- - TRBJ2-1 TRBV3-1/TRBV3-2 TGTGCCAGCAGCACCGGGACTCTCCGGCTTGAGCAGTTCTTC CASSTGTLRLEQFF
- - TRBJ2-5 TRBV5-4 TGTGCCAGCAGGGCCCAGGTTGATGAGACCCAGTACTTC CASRAQVDETQYF
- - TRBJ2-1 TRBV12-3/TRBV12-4 TGTGCCAGCAGTTTAACTGCAGGTCGGGAGCAGTTCTTC CASSLTAGREQFF
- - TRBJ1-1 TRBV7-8 TGTGCCAGCAGCTTAGACAGGGTCAGGGGTGAAGCTGAAGCTTTCTTT CASSLDRVRGEAEAFF
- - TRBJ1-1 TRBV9 TGTGCCAGCAGCGAGGGGGGACACCTGAACACTGAAGCTTTCTTT CASSEGGHLNTEAFF
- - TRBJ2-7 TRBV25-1 TGTGCCAGCAGTGAAGGGGGGCCGCGGGGCGAGCAGTACTTC CASSEGGPRGEQYF
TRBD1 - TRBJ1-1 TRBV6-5 TGTGCCAGCAGTTACGACACTGGACAGGTTTTCGCTGAAGCTTTCTTT CASSYDTGQVFAEAFF
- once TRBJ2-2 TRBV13 TGTGCCAGCAGCCAAGACAACTCAGGGGAGCTGTTTTTT CASSQDNSGELFF
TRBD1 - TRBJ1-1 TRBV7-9 TGTGCCAGCAGCTTCCCCGGGACAGGGAACACTGAAGCTTTCTTT CASSFPGTGNTEAFF
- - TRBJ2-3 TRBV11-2 TGTGCCAGCAGCTTAGATCGACAAGGGACGCAGTATTTT CASSLDRQGTQYF
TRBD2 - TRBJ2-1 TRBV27 TGTGCCAGCAGTTTATTATATTGGCGGGAGGCCTACAATGAGCAGTTCTTC CASSLLYWREAYNEQFF
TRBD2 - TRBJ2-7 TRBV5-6 TGTGCCAGCAGTTCTCCGCTTGGGACTAGATCGGACGAGCAGTACTTC CASSSPLGTRSDEQYF
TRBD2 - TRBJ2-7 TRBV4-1 TGCGCCAGCAGCCAAGGTCCGGGGGGAGCCTACGAGCAGTACTTC CASSQGPGGAYEQYF
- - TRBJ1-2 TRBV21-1 TGTGCCAGCAGCCCCAAAGAACAGGGGGCGAAGGATGGCTACACCTTC CASSPKEQGAKDGYTF
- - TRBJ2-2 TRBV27 TGTGCCAGTAATTCCGGGACCCGGAACACCGGGGAGCTGTTTTTT CASNSGTRNTGELFF
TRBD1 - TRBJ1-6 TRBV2 TGTGCCAGCAGGGACAGGGGAAATTCACCCCTCCACTTT CASRDRGNSPLHF
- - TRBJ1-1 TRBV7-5 TGTGCCAGAAGCACCCCCGGGGACAGCGTCTGTGAAGCTTTCTTT CARSTPGDSVCEAFF
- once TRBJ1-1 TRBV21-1 TGTGCCAGCAGCAAAGTTGAGGAATGCAGGAGGTCGAACACTGAAGCTTTCTTT CASSKVEECRRSNTEAFF
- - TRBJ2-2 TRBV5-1 TGCGCCAGCAGCTTGGCACCGACAGGAACCGGGGAGCTGTTTTTT CASSLAPTGTGELFF
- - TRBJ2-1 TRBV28 TGTGCCAGCAGTTTACACTGGAACAATGAGCAGTTCTTC CASSLHWNNEQFF
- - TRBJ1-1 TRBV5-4 TGTGCCAGCAGCTTGGCTCAAGGACGCCCAAACGCTGAAGCTTTCTTT CASSLAQGRPNAEAFF
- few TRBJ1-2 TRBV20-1 TGCAGTGCTAGTAAGGCTACTAACTATGGCTACACCTTC CSASKATNYGYTF
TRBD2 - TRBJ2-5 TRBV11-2 TGTGCCAGCAGCTTAGGCGGGACTAGCGGGAGATACCACGAGACCCAGTACTTC CASSLGGTSGRYHETQYF
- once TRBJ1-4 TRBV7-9 TGTGCCAGCAGCTTAAGAGGGGCGCCTGAAAAACTGTTTTTT CASSLRGAPEKLFF
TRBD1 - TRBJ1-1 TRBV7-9 TGTGCCAGCAGCCTCCGACAGGGAGGCCAAGCTTTCTTT CASSLRQGGQAFF
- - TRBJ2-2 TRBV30 TGTGCCTGGAGTGCTAGGACATTGAACACCGGGGAGCTGTTTTTT CAWSARTLNTGELFF
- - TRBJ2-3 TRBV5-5 TGTGCCAGCAGCTTCAAACAGGGCACAGATACGCAGTATTTT CASSFKQGTDTQYF
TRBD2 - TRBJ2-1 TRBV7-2 TGTGCCAGCAGCTTAGTAGCGGGAGTCTACAATGAGCAGTTCTTC CASSLVAGVYNEQFF
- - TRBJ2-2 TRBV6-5 TGTGCCAGCAGTTACGGGGAGAACACCGGGGAGCTGTTTTTT CASSYGENTGELFF
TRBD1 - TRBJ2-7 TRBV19 TGTGCCAGTAGTATTGGGACAGGGAATAGCGAGCAGTACTTC CASSIGTGNSEQYF
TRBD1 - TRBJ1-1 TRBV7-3 TGTGCCAGCAGCTTATTCACAGGGGACACTGAAGCTTTCTTT CASSLFTGDTEAFF
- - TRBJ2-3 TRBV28 TGTGCCAGCAGAACAGGGGGGGCAACAGATACGCAGTATTTT CASRTGGATDTQYF
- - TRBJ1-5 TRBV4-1 TGCGCCAGCAGCCAAGATCTGCAGGGAGAACAGCCCCAGCATTTT CASSQDLQGEQPQHF
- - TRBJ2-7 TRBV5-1 TGCGCCAGCAGCTTGTGGGGCGGGTGGGGCAATTCCTCCTACGAGCAGTACTTC CASSLWGGWGNSSYEQYF
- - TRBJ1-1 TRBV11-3 TGTGCCAGCAGCTTGCGTCCGGTCGGACAGTTCCCTGAAGCTTTCTTT CASSLRPVGQFPEAFF
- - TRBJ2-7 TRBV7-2 TGTGCCAGCAGCTTAGACTACGAGCAGTACTTC CASSLDYEQYF
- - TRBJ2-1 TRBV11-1 TGTGCCAGCAGCAGAGACTGGACGAATGAGCAGTTCTTC CASSRDWTNEQFF
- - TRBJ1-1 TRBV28 TGTGCCAGCAGACTGAACACTGAAGCTTTCTTT CASRLNTEAFF
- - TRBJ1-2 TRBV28 TGTGCCAGCAGTTTACGAGGGTACGGCTACACCTTC CASSLRGYGYTF
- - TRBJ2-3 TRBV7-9 TGTGCCAGCAGCTTAGGCGAGGGAGTCGGCACAGATACGCAGTATTTT CASSLGEGVGTDTQYF
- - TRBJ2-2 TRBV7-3 TGTGCCAGCAGCTTAGCGGGGACGAACACCGGGGAGCTGTTTTTT CASSLAGTNTGELFF
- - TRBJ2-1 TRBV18 TGTGCCAGCTCACTGCGGGGAGGCGGTTACAATGAGCAGTTCTTC CASSLRGGGYNEQFF
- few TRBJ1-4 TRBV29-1 TGCAGCGTGGAAAAAGGGGATACTAATGAAAAACTGTTTTTT CSVEKGDTNEKLFF
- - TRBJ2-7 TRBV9 TGTGCCAGCAGCAGAACAGGGCCGGCCTACGAGCAGTACTTC CASSRTGPAYEQYF
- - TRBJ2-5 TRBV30 TGTGCCTGGAGTGTCCCGAGGGACCCTCTCGCAACCCAGTACTTC CAWSVPRDPLATQYF